The 25 T cell receptor beta chains listed next were all sequenced from one sample in a study of T cells in Graves' hyperthyroidism and ophthalmopathy. RNA transcripts gave rise to amplified TCR beta CDR3 regions. HTBI primers were employed in a first-round RT-PCR of the TCR CDR3. MiXCR, applied by TCRdb to the multiplex PCR reads, yields one record per CDR3 protein. The sample yields just over 550,000 distinct CDR3 sequences, about 43% seen once. Specimen: peripheral blood or thyroid tissue (not recorded which). The receptor set was obtained from a woman under 30 with Graves' hyperthyroidism.

The J gene is TRBJ2-5, the V gene TRBV12-3 or TRBV12-4; D unresolved. The assigned J gene may be wrong: the sequence end matches TRBJ2-7 better. The CDR3 is made up of 17 amino acids. The CDR3: CASSLEGIAAKYYEQYF. The CDR3 nucleotides are TGTGCCAGCAGTTTAGAGGGTATCGCCGCGAAGTACTACGAGCAGTACTTC.

This clonotype showed up many times. The chain carries TRBV2 and TRBJ2-7; D gene ambiguous. Trimming stripped 1 base from V and 5 bases from J, with 12 bases between. Germline loops: CDR1 SNHLY, CDR2 FYNNEI. The CDR3 consists of 14 residues. The DNA of the CDR3 is TGTGCCAGCAGTGAAGGGCAAATCTACCACGAGCAGTACTTC. It specifies CASSEGQIYHEQYF.

This clonotype was counted many times. The V gene is TRBV29-1, the J gene TRBJ2-3, with D possibly being TRBD2 (5 bases). This CDR3 spans 14 amino acids. Germline CDR1 and CDR2: SQVTM and ANQGSEA. The V gene lost 2 bases and the J gene lost 0 bases, with 9 bases spanning the gap. The CDR3 here is CSVEWGVSTDTQYF. CDR3 nucleotides: TGCAGCGTTGAATGGGGAGTTAGCACAGATACGCAGTATTTT.

Regarding this clonotype: One end of the junction varies from germline; a read error may be responsible. The chain links TRBV10-1 to TRBJ2-7; 8 bases align to TRBD2. Germline V gives CDR1 WNHNN, CDR2 SYGVQD (reference sequence). The CDR3 is 17 amino acids. The CDR3 DNA is TGTGCCATCAGTGAGTCTCTAGCGGGCGGGTTGACCTACGAGCAGTACTTC. Amino acids: CAISESLAGGLTYEQYF.

The V gene is TRBV6-5, the J gene TRBJ2-7; D is ambiguous. Germline V gene data show CDR1 as MNHEY and CDR2 as SVGAGI. V shed 5 bases and J shed 2 bases, with 13 bases lying between them. The length of the CDR3 is 14 residues. CDR3 in DNA: TGTGCCAGCAGTCGCCGAGGCGAAACCTACGAGCAGTACTTC. It encodes CASSRRGETYEQYF.

This chain connects TRBV6-1 to TRBJ1-6, with 8 bases fitting TRBD1. This CDR3 contains 16 residues. Germline lookup yields CDR1 MNHNS and CDR2 SASEGT. The junction had 17 bases not matched to a gene; V was cut back by 5 bases and J by 14 bases. CDR3: CASSPLLDRAGVTLHF. The CDR3 coding sequence is TGTGCCAGCAGTCCTTTATTGGACAGGGCCGGCGTCACCCTCCACTTT.

This clonotype was seen more than once but under ten times. The chain combines TRBV7-2 with TRBJ1-2; 7 positions match TRBD1. V shed 0 bases and J 4 bases; nucleotides not matched to a gene: 5. The CDR3 consists of 15 residues. Looked up from germline, CDR1 is SGHTA and CDR2 is FQGNSA. The CDR3 loop reads CASSLARGQPYGYTF. The CDR3 bases are TGTGCCAGCAGCTTAGCTCGGGGACAGCCCTATGGCTACACCTTC.

This clonotype has a handful of counts. One junction end does not reproduce the germline sequence, and a read error may be involved. The chain recombines TRBV10-3 with TRBJ1-2, with D unclear. CDR1 ENHRY and CDR2 SYGVKD come from the germline V gene. The CDR3 is made up of 14 amino acids. The CDR3 DNA reads TGTGCCAGCAGTTGGGGTCCGACCGACTATGGCTACACCTTC. It is translated as CASSWGPTDYGYTF.

There are a few counts of this clonotype. The V call is TRBV5-1, the J call TRBJ1-3, with a tentative D call TRBD1 (5 bases). V lost 0 bases, J lost 3 bases, and 7 bases lay in between. Germline loops: CDR1 SGHRS, CDR2 YFSETQ. The CDR3 contains 14 residues. The DNA of the CDR3 is TGCGCCAGCAGCTTGGCCACAGGTGGAAACACCATATATTTT. Protein sequence: CASSLATGGNTIYF. Filled out from reference TRBV5-1 and TRBJ1-3, the complete variable domain reads KAGVTQTPRYLIKTRGQQVTLSCSPISGHRSVSWYQQTPGQGLQFLFEYFSETQRNKGNFPGRFSGRQFSNSRSEMNVSTLELGDSALYLCASSLATGGNTIYFGEGSWLTVV.

This rearrangement joins TRBV10-3 to TRBJ2-3; D gene uncertain. Per the germline V gene, CDR1 is ENHRY and CDR2 is SYGVKD. The germline V and J ends were trimmed by 3 bases and 2 bases, with 12 bases remaining between them. The CDR3 loop spans 15 amino acids. As DNA, the CDR3 is TGTGCCATCAGTGACTTAGGCTCCGACACAGATACGCAGTATTTT. This codes for CAISDLGSDTDTQYF.

The chain links TRBV10-3 to TRBJ2-7; the match to TRBD1 covers 7 bases. This CDR3 is built from 13 residues. Germline V lookup: CDR1 ENHRY, CDR2 SYGVKD. Here the CDR3 reads CARSSDRVYEQYF. CDR3 nucleotide sequence: TGTGCTAGGAGCTCCGACAGGGTCTACGAGCAGTACTTC.

Ten or more counts support this clonotype. The chain employs TRBV29-1 and TRBJ1-2; unclear D gene. CDR3 size: 13 residues. The V gene lost 6 bases and the J gene lost 0 bases, with 11 bases spanning the gap. In germline, CDR1 is SQVTM, CDR2 ANQGSEA. The CDR3 sequence: CSVLVATNYGYTF. The CDR3 DNA sequence: TGCAGCGTCCTCGTAGCCACTAACTATGGCTACACCTTC.

The sample holds many counts of this clonotype. This rearrangement joins TRBV19 to TRBJ1-2; D is unclear. Germline CDR1 LNHDA, CDR2 SQIVND (reference sequence). The CDR3 sequence is 11 residues long. The germline V and J ends were trimmed by 3 bases and 7 bases, with 6 bases remaining between them. The CDR3 DNA follows: TGTGCCAGTAGTATCACTGGTGGCTACACCTTC. Amino acids: CASSITGGYTF.

V usage is TRBV7-2 and J usage is TRBJ1-2; D is undetermined. Germline V gene data show CDR1 as SGHTA and CDR2 as FQGNSA. Trimming took off 0 bases at V and 4 bases at J, with 9 bases between the two ends. The CDR3 covers 14 residues. The CDR3 protein is CASSLARDFYGYTF. The CDR3 DNA sequence: TGTGCCAGCAGCTTAGCGAGGGATTTCTATGGCTACACCTTC.

V gene TRBV6-6 combines with J gene TRBJ1-3, with D possibly TRBD1 on 5 matching bases. CDR1 and CDR2 (germline): MNHNY, SVGAGI (reference sequence). The germline V and J ends were trimmed by 2 bases and 2 bases, with 13 bases remaining between them. The CDR3 spans 16 residues. CDR3 in amino acids: CASSYGAGETGNTIYF. CDR3 sequence (DNA): TGTGCCAGCAGTTACGGGGCGGGAGAGACTGGAAACACCATATATTTT.

This chain uses TRBV24-1 with TRBJ1-4; 7 bases fit TRBD1. The germline gives CDR1 KGHDR, CDR2 SFDVKD. This CDR3 comprises 14 residues. The trim removed 6 bases at V and 2 bases at J, leaving 2 bases unmatched. Written as DNA, the CDR3 is TGTGCCACCAGTCAGGGGGGCACTAATGAAAAACTGTTTTTT. Translation: CATSQGGTNEKLFF.

This clonotype has ten or more counts. This sequence joins TRBV15 and TRBJ1-5; perhaps TRBD1 as D (6 bases). The CDR3 has 15 residues. V was clipped by 0 bases and J by 5 bases, with 11 bases between them. Germline assignment: CDR1 LNHNV and CDR2 YYDKDF (reference sequence). CDR3 loop: CATSREGQGYQPQHF. DNA of the CDR3: TGTGCCACCAGCAGAGAGGGGCAGGGGTATCAGCCCCAGCATTTT.

This clonotype was counted ten times or more. The chain uses TRBV7-3 and TRBJ1-2; D is uncertain. V shed 0 bases and J shed 6 bases, with 14 bases lying between them. The CDR3 covers 15 residues. Germline-derived CDR1 and CDR2 are SGHTA and FQGTGA. The CDR3, as DNA: TGTGCCAGCAGCTTAACTAGGGCAGAGTGGGATGGCTACACCTTC. Its protein product is CASSLTRAEWDGYTF.

V usage is TRBV9 and J usage is TRBJ2-2, with D uncertain. Germline assignment: CDR1 SGDLS and CDR2 YYNGEE. V lost 0 bases and J 3 bases, leaving 6 bases between the germline ends. The CDR3 extends over 14 amino acids. For the CDR3, the DNA is TGTGCCAGCAGCGTAGCTGGGGACACCGGGGAGCTGTTTTTT. It yields the protein CASSVAGDTGELFF. The whole variable domain, filled in from reference TRBV9 and TRBJ2-2, reads DSGVTQTPKHLITATGQRVTLRCSPRSGDLSVYWYQQSLDQGLQFLIQYYNGEERAKGNILERFSAQQFPDLHSELNLSSLELGDSALYFCASSVAGDTGELFFGEGSRLTVL.

This clonotype has at least ten counts. The rearrangement links TRBV20-1 to TRBJ1-2, with a possible D match to TRBD1 (6 bases). This CDR3 has 11 amino acids. The V gene lost 6 bases and the J gene lost 8 bases, with 13 bases spanning the gap. Germline lookup yields CDR1 DFQATT and CDR2 SNEGSKA (reference sequence). The CDR3 sequence: CSAPTGGGYTF. For the CDR3, the DNA is TGCAGTGCCCCGACGGGGGGCGGCTACACCTTC.

This clonotype has a count of ten or more. J is TRBJ1-2 and V is TRBV6-6, with D tentatively TRBD1 (6 bases). Germline V gene lookup returns CDR1 MNHNY and CDR2 SVGAGI (reference sequence). Trimming left V 5 bases short and J 3 bases short, with 10 bases between. The CDR3 spans 13 residues. The CDR3 region is CASSRQEYYGYTF. Written as DNA, the CDR3 is TGTGCCAGCAGTCGACAGGAGTACTATGGCTACACCTTC.

This clonotype was seen a handful of times. The rearrangement joins TRBV7-9 to TRBJ2-7; perhaps TRBD2 as D (6 bases). This CDR3 is 14 amino acids long. Trimming took off 5 bases at V and 1 base at J, with 12 bases between the two ends. Looked up from germline, CDR1 is SEHNR and CDR2 is FQNEAQ (reference sequence). This CDR3 is CASSHGDLSYEQYF. DNA for the CDR3: TGTGCCAGCAGCCACGGGGACTTATCCTACGAGCAGTACTTC.

This clonotype was found a few times. The chain couples TRBV2 to TRBJ2-7; D ambiguous. The V end was cut by 8 bases, the J end by 3 bases, with 14 bases between. Germline CDR1 and CDR2: SNHLY and FYNNEI. The CDR3 spans 13 residues. In DNA, the CDR3 is TGTGCCAGCTCAGTGGTTTCGGACTACGAGCAGTACTTC. Its protein product is CASSVVSDYEQYF.

The chain employs TRBV12-3 or TRBV12-4 and TRBJ2-5; D perhaps matches TRBD2 (6 bases). The CDR3 has 13 amino acids. V lost 5 bases to trimming and J lost 4 bases, with 11 bases between them. The CDR3 reads CASSPGLLETQYF. The CDR3 DNA reads as TGTGCCAGCAGTCCGGGACTGTTAGAGACCCAGTACTTC.

In its sample, this clonotype was seen a few times. The genes are TRBV7-9 and TRBJ1-6; no clear D gene. The CDR3 spans 16 residues. From germline, CDR1 is SEHNR and CDR2 FQNEAQ (reference sequence). Trimming removed 3 bases at V and 8 bases at J, with 17 bases between. The CDR3 sequence: CASSLDGKWRDSPLHF. CDR3 nucleotides: TGTGCCAGCAGCTTGGATGGTAAATGGAGGGATTCACCCCTCCACTTT.